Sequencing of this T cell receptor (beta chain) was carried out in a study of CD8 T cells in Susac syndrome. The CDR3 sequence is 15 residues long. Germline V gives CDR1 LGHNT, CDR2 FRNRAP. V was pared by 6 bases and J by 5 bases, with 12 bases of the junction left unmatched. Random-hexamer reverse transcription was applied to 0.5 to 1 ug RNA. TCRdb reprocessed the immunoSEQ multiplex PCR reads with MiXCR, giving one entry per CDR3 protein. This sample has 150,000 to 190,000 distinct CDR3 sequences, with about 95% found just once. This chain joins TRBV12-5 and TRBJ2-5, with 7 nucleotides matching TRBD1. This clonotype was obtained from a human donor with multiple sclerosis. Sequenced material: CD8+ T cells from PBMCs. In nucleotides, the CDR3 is TGTGCTAGTGGCCCCGACAGGGCGAGGCCCGAGACCCAGTACTTC. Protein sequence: CASGPDRARPETQYF.